This T cell receptor beta chain is from a study of T cell responses to AZD1222 COVID-19 vaccine. Repertoires were generated with immunoSEQ multiplex PCR, while TCRdb's copy carries only in-frame clones and drops some. The sample contains roughly 150,000 clones, around 90% of which appear only once. Findings and caveats of the study: Donors in the cohort were predominantly white British and more often female, and clonal diversity was possibly underestimated. Spike-specific TCRs gained breadth and depth after people received two AZD1222 doses. Reportedly, nearly half of unique spike TCRs recognized epitopes outside B.1.351/B.1.1.7 mutations.

This clone was observed a single time. What it recognizes is unknown. CDR1 and CDR2 from the germline V gene are SGHNT and YYREEE (reference sequence). The CDR3 contains 15 residues. V lost 0 bases and J lost 1, with 10 bases in between. The sample in question was peripheral blood, obtained on day 0 of AZD1222 vaccination. The chain couples TRBV5-4 to TRBJ1-1; D is undetermined. The clonotype originates from an adult in good health. Here the CDR3 reads CASSLGSLKNTEAFF. CDR3 nucleotides: TGTGCCAGCAGCTTGGGTTCACTGAAGAACACTGAAGCTTTCTTT.